This T cell receptor beta chain was recovered during a study of cytotoxic CD8 clonotypes in ibrutinib-treated CLL. From germline, CDR1 is MGHRA and CDR2 YSYEKL. Trimming took off 4 bases at V and 3 bases at J, with 18 bases between the two ends. The CDR3 sequence is 16 residues long. This clone has a handful of counts. Here immunoSEQ multiplex PCR was the method, and the copy in TCRdb shows in-frame clones only, minus some. The sample includes about 50,000 clones, about three fifths of them seen just once. Sequenced material: PBMCs, taken after 24 months of ibrutinib treatment. The chain has TRBV4-1 and TRBJ1-2, with a weak D call TRBD1 (6 bases). The TCR sequence derives from a human donor with chronic lymphocytic leukemia. This CDR3 is CASSLPWGAGYYGYTF. The CDR3 region has the DNA TGCGCCAGCAGCCTCCCCTGGGGGGCTGGCTACTATGGCTACACCTTC.